The clone carrying this T cell receptor (beta chain) was seen repeatedly, ten times or more. Its specificity is unknown. MiXCR, applied by TCRdb to the 5' RACE reads, yields one record per CDR3 protein. This sample has 30,000 to 40,000 distinct CDR3 sequences, with over 2.5% found just once. This sample was included in a study of CD8 T cells in ankylosing spondylitis. The germline gives CDR1 SGDLS, CDR2 YYNGEE. The V and J ends lost 4 bases and 9 bases, in that order; junction bases with no gene match: 8. This CDR3 region has 15 residues. Study-level results: Disease-linked clones were found to be CD8+ and relatively rare in peripheral blood. Disease-linked clones were reportedly significantly enriched in matched ankylosing spondylitis synovial fluid.

This chain joins TRBV9 and TRBJ1-6; TRBD1 aligns across 9 bases. This receptor was identified in a male donor with ankylosing spondylitis or in good health (not recorded which). Sequenced sample: blood, either unsorted or a sorted T cell fraction (not recorded which). Here the CDR3 DNA reads TGTGCCAGCAGCCCTCGGACAGGGGAGGGTTCACCCCTCCACTTT. The encoded protein is CASSPRTGEGSPLHF.